Below, 3 T cell receptor beta chains from the same sample are listed, as sequenced in a study of blood T cell repertoires in COVID-19. Clones were read by immunoSEQ multiplex PCR, and TCRdb kept only the in-frame ones, dropping some. This table has 200,000 to 250,000 clones, approximately 87% appearing once. Specimen: peripheral blood. Every receptor here comes from a man aged 55 to 70 who had recovered from COVID-19.

This rearrangement joins TRBV6-5 to TRBJ2-7; 8 bases match TRBD2. Germline V gene data show CDR1 as MNHEY and CDR2 as SVGAGI. The CDR3 consists of 15 residues. The trim removed 10 bases at V and 0 bases at J, leaving 11 bases unmatched. Here the CDR3 reads CATPSGGGSSYEQYF. The CDR3 nucleotides read TGTGCCACCCCCTCCGGGGGGGGAAGCTCCTACGAGCAGTACTTC.

The V and J genes are TRBV5-1 and TRBJ2-5; D call uncertain. This CDR3 contains 15 residues. V shed 0 bases and J shed 1 base, with 10 bases lying between them. CDR1 SGHRS and CDR2 YFSETQ come from the germline V gene. Written as DNA, the CDR3 is TGCGCCAGCAGCTTGGGGCGGAACTTCCAAGAGACCCAGTACTTC. This codes for CASSLGRNFQETQYF.

CDR3: CASTSVGTDTQYF. CDR3 coding DNA: TGTGCCAGCACCTCGGTCGGCACAGATACGCAGTATTTT. J is TRBJ2-3 and V is TRBV7-2, with D hard to call. V dropped 7 bases and J dropped 1 base, with 9 bases sitting between them. CDR1 and CDR2 from the germline V gene are SGHTA and FQGNSA. The length of the CDR3 is 13 residues.